Detailed here is one TCR beta chain. Its antigen specificity is not known. At one of its ends the junction is not consistent with the germline gene, which may arise from a read error. The data belong to a study of tumor-infiltrating lymphocytes in primary liver carcinoma (TCRdb year 2017). Background on the whole study: Of the five patients, three men and two women aged 30 to 69 years, four had hepatocellular carcinoma and one had combined HCC and intrahepatic cholangiocarcinoma. The five patients had tumors of stage T1-T3 N0M0, with maximum diameters ranging from about 4 to 11 cm. Each sample produced about 3.5 to 7.13 million productive TCRbeta reads, and read depth showed no significant difference between tissue types. Across five regions of each liver tumor, along with adjacent normal tissue and blood, the study brought together TCRbeta repertoire sequencing, expression microarrays and whole-exome sequencing. A total of 35 specimens from 5 patients, comprising around 25 tumor regions, 5 adjacent noncancerous liver tissues and 5 peripheral blood samples, were covered by TCRbeta repertoire sequencing. Agilent mRNA microarray profiling was performed on the roughly 24 tumor region samples to relate TCRbeta repertoire diversity to the local molecular phenotype. High reproducibility was observed for the technical replicate repertoires, with mean shared-clone rates approximately 0.92 and correlation coefficients above 0.98. The study at large found these results: Repertoire overlap was found to be higher between tumor regions (mean about 35%) than between tumor-adjacent (about 17%) or tumor-blood (around 14%) pairs, consistent with antigen-driven expansion. Just about 7.5-24% of top clones turned up in all five regions of a tumor, which suggests spatial heterogeneity among tumor-infiltrating T cells. The study included only four to six patients, and the authors note findings should be validated in a larger study. Comparison of CD4+ and CD8+ T cell repertoires was precluded by the use of bulk unsorted samples. Only the TCR beta chain was sequenced, which likely underestimates true repertoire diversity because unpaired alpha chains were not captured. The top 250 clones made up a significantly larger repertoire fraction in tumors than in blood (p = 0.039).

Total RNA and DNA were co-extracted from 20-30 mg of bulk tissue with the AllPrep DNA/RNA mini kit, without cell sorting. Roughly five patients with histopathologically diagnosed primary liver carcinoma underwent surgical resection in China between 2015 and March 2016. Patients had chronic HBV infection and were treatment-naive at sampling. Five spatially separated regions were sampled per tumor: superior, inferior, left-lateral and right-lateral poles, plus the tumor centre. Histology showed that every tumor sample contained more than 75% viable tumor cells. Fresh tumor and adjacent tissue pieces were bisected; one half was stored in RNAlater at -80°C, the other sent for histology. Using a constant-region primer and ProtoScript II reverse transcriptase, TCRbeta-specific cDNA was reverse-transcribed from 500 ng total RNA. TCRbeta libraries were built with three nested multiplex PCR rounds, a slightly modified ARM-PCR procedure. Multiplex TRBV1-TRBV30 forward primers and a Cbeta reverse primer were used in the first two PCR rounds, each of which was run for 9 to 11 cycles. Sample barcodes and Illumina adapters were added in a final 25-cycle PCR with Deep VentR polymerase. Amplicons of 200-500 bp were gel-purified with a QIAquick gel extraction kit before sequencing. The TCRbeta amplicons were sequenced with 250-bp paired-end reads on an Illumina HiSeq 2500. The original methods were these. Reads were quality-trimmed with Trimmomatic v0.33, and paired reads were merged with FLASH v1.2.11 to recover full CDR3 sequences. MiGEC v1.2.1b assigned V, D and J germline segments to the rearranged TCRbeta sequences. VDJtools v1.0.0 computed clonotype statistics and Shannon-Wiener diversity indices. Except for diversity analysis, only the 250 most abundant clonotypes of each sample were used in subsequent analyses to reduce sampling bias. TCRdb reprocessing: public reads trimmed at Q25 with fastp, clones called with MiXCR, in-frame beta chains kept. Rows are unified per CDR3 protein, each entry keeping the most common DNA and genes. The V and J calls, along with clone size, are taken from TCRdb and not from the paper's own processing. This sample gives some 120,000 distinct CDR3 sequences in total; 60% to 70% of them show up just once. The ten largest account for over 7% of the sample.

CDR3 length: 16 amino acids, cysteine to phenylalanine. Only the CDR3 DNA is retained, 48 bases long and in frame from the first base. As encoded in the germline V gene, CDR1 is SGHAT while CDR2 is FQNNGV. The rearranged chain carries TRBV11-2 and TRBJ2-3; 12 middle bases align to TRBD2. Sequenced input: liver tumor tissue from sampling region 1. What this sample's cell subset or site label stands for: tumor region T1, superior pole. The clonotype was recovered from a woman aged 60 to 75 with primary liver carcinoma and hepatitis B virus infection. The CDR3: CASSSRLAGDGDTRYF. The DNA sequence is TGCGCCAGCAGCTCCCGACTAGCGGGAGACGGGGATACGCGGTATTTT.